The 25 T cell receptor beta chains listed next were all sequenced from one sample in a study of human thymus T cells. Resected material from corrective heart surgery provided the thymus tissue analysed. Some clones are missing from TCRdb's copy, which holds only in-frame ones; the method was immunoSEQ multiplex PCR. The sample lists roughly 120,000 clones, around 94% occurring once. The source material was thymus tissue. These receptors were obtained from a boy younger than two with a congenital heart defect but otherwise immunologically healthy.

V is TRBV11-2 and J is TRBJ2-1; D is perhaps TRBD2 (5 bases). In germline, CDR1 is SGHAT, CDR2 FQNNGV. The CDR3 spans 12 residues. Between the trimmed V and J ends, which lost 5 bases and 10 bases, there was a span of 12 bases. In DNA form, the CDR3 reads TGTGCCAGCAGCGAAGGGTGGGAGGAGCAGTTCTTC. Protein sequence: CASSEGWEEQFF.

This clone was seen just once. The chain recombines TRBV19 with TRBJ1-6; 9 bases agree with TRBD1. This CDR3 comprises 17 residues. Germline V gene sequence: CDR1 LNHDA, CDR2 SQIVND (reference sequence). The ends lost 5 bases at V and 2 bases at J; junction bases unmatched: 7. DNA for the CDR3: TGTGCCAGTAGTTTGACAGGGGGACGCGCCTATAATTCACCCCTCCACTTT. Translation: CASSLTGGRAYNSPLHF. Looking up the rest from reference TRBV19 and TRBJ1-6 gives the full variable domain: DGGITQSPKYLFRKEGQNVTLSCEQNLNHDAMYWYRQDPGQGLRLIYYSQIVNDFQKGDIAEGYSVSREKKESFPLTVTSAQKNPTAFYLCASSLTGGRAYNSPLHFGNGTRLTVT.

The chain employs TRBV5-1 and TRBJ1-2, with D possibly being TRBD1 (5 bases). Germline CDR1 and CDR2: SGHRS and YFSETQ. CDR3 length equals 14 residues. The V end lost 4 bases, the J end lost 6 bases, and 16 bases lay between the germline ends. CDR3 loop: CASSGGGDDDGYTF. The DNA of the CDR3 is TGCGCCAGCAGCGGGGGAGGGGACGATGATGGCTACACCTTC.

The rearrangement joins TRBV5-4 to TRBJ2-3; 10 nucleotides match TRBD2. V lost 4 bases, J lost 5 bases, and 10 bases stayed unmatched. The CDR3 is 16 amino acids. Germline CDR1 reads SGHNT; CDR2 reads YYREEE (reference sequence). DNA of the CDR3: TGTGCCAGCAGCCTCACCAGCGGGGGGGCCGAAGATACGCAGTATTTT. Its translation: CASSLTSGGAEDTQYF.

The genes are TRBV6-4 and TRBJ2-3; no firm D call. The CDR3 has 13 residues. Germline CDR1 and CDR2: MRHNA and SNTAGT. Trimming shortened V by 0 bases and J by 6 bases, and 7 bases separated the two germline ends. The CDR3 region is CASSDSLSDTQYF. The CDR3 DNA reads TGTGCCAGCAGTGACTCGCTCTCCGATACGCAGTATTTT.

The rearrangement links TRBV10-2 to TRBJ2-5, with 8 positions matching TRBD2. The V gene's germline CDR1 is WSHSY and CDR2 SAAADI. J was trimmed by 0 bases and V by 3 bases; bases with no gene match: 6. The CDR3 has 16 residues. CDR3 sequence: CASSEGRGANQETQYF. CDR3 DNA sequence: TGCGCCAGCAGTGAAGGGCGGGGGGCCAACCAAGAGACCCAGTACTTC.

The CDR3 spells CASSYSGTGETYEQYF. The CDR3 nucleotides read TGTGCCAGCAGTTACTCGGGGACAGGGGAAACCTACGAGCAGTACTTC. This sequence joins TRBV6-5 and TRBJ2-7, with 10 bases lining up with TRBD1. J lost 2 bases, V lost 0 bases, and 4 bases had no gene match. The germline gives CDR1 MNHEY, CDR2 SVGAGI. The CDR3 runs to 16 residues.

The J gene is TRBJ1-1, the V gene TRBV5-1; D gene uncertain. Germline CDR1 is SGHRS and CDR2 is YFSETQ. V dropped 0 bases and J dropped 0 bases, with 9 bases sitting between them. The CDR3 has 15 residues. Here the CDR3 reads CASSLVGGMNTEAFF. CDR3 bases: TGCGCCAGCAGCTTGGTAGGCGGGATGAACACTGAAGCTTTCTTT.

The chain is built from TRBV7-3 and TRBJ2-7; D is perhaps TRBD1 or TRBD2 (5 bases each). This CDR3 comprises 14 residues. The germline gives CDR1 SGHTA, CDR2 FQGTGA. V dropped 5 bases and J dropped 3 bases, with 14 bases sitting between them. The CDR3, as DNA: TGTGCCAGCAGCATTACCGGGACCCTCTACGAGCAGTACTTC. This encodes CASSITGTLYEQYF.

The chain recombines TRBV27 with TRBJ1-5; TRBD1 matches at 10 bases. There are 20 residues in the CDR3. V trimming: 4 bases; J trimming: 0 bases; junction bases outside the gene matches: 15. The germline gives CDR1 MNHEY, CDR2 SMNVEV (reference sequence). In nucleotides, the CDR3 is TGTGCCAGCAGTTCCCCCTCTGGGGACAGGGGCGGATATAGCAATCAGCCCCAGCATTTT. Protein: CASSSPSGDRGGYSNQPQHF.

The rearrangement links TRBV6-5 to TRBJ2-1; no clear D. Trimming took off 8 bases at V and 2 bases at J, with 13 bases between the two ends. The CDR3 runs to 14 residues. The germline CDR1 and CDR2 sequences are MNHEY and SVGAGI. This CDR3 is CASRKTPAYNEQFF. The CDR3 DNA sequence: TGTGCCAGCCGAAAAACGCCTGCCTACAATGAGCAGTTCTTC.

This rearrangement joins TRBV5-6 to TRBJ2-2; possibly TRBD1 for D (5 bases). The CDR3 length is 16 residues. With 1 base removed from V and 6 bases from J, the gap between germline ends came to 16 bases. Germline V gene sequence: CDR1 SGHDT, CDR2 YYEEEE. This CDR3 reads CASSLIGREDPGELFF. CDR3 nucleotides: TGTGCCAGCAGCTTGATAGGCAGGGAAGATCCCGGGGAGCTGTTTTTT.

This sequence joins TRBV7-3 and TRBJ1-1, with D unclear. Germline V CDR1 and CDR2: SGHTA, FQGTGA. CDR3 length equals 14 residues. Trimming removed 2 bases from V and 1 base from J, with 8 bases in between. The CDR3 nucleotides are TGTGCCAGCAGCTTAGGTAGGAAGAACACTGAAGCTTTCTTT. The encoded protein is CASSLGRKNTEAFF.

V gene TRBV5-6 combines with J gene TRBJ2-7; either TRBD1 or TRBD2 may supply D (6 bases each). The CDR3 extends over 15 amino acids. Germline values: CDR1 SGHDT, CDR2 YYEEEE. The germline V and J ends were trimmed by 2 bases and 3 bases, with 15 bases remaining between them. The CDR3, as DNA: TGTGCCAGCAGCTTAACAGGGACTTACTTCTACGAGCAGTACTTC. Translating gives CASSLTGTYFYEQYF.

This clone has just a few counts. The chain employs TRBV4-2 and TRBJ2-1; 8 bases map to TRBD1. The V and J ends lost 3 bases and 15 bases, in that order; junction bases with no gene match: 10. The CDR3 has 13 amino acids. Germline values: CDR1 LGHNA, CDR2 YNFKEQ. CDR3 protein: CASSHPDREVLFF. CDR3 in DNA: TGTGCCAGCAGCCACCCGGACAGGGAGGTACTGTTCTTC.

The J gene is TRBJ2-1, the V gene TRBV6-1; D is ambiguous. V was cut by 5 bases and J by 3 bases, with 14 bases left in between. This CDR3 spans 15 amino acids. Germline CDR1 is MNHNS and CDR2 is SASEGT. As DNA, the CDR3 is TGTGCCAGCAGTTCTGTAAATGACGTCTACAATGAGCAGTTCTTC. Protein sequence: CASSSVNDVYNEQFF.

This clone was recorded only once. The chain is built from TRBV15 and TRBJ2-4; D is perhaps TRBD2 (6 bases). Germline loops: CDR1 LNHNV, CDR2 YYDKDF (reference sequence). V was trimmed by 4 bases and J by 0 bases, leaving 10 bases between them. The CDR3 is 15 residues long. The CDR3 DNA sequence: TGTGCCACCAGCACCGGGGGACTAGCCAAAAACATTCAGTACTTC. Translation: CATSTGGLAKNIQYF.

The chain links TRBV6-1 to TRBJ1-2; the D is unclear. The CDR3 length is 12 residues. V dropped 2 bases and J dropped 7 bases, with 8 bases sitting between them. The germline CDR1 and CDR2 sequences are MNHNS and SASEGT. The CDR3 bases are TGTGCCAGCAGTGAACTCTCCCTTGGCTACACCTTC. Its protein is CASSELSLGYTF.

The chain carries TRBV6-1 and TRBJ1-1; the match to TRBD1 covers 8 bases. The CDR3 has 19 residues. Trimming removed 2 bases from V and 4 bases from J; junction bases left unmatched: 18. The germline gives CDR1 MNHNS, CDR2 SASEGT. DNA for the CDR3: TGTGCCAGCAGTGAAAGGGTGGAAGGACAGGGAAATATGAGCACTGAAGCTTTCTTT. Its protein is CASSERVEGQGNMSTEAFF.

The CDR3 loop reads CASSLDRGLTEAFF. In DNA form, the CDR3 reads TGTGCCAGCAGTTTGGACAGGGGGCTTACTGAAGCTTTCTTT. This chain uses TRBV6-6 with TRBJ1-1; 11 nucleotides agree with TRBD1. In germline, CDR1 is MNHNY, CDR2 SVGAGI (reference sequence). CDR3 size: 14 residues. V lost 4 bases and J lost 5; bases outside the gene matches: 3.

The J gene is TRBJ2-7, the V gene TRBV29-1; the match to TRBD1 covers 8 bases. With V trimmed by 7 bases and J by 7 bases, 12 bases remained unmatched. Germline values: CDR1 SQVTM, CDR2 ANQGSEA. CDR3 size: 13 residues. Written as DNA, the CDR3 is TGCAGCGGTGCAGGGGGCAGTCTGAGAGAGCAGTACTTC. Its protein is CSGAGGSLREQYF.

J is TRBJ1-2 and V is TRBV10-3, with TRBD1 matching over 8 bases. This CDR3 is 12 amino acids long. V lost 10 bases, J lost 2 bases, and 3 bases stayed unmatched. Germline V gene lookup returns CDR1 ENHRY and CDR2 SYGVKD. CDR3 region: CATGQGNYGYTF. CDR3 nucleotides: TGTGCCACCGGACAGGGCAACTATGGCTACACCTTC.

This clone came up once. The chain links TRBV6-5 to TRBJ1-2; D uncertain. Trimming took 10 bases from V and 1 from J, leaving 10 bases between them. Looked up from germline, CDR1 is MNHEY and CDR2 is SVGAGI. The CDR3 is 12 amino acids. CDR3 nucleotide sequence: TGTGCCACCGTAACAGTTAACTATGGCTACACCTTC. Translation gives CATVTVNYGYTF.

The CDR3 DNA follows: TGCGCCAGCAGCCAAGATCGGGGCAGGGCGTCCTATAATTCACCCCTCCACTTT. Translated, it gives CASSQDRGRASYNSPLHF. The chain recombines TRBV4-1 with TRBJ1-6, with D tentatively TRBD1 (5 bases). Trimming took 0 bases from V and 1 from J, leaving 13 bases between them. The germline V gene has CDR1 MGHRA and CDR2 YSYEKL. This CDR3 comprises 18 residues.

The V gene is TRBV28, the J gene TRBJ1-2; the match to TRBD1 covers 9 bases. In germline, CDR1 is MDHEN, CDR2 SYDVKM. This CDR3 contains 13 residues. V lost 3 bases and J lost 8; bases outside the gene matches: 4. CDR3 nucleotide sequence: TGTGCCAGCAGTTTCGGGACAGGGCAGGGCTACACCTTC. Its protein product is CASSFGTGQGYTF.